Below are 20 T cell receptor beta chains sequenced from a single sample in a study of T-cell memory formation after mild COVID-19. TCRdb independently ran MiXCR on the 5' RACE reads; one entry per CDR3 protein. The data hold a few hundred thousand distinct CDR3 sequences, with roughly 15% observed a single time. Sequencing used PBMCs or a T cell subset sorted from them (not recorded which). All receptors derive from a man younger than 35 who had mild COVID-19 (a few samples of this study predate the infection). Cell type and time point are not known.

The genes are TRBV20-1 and TRBJ1-2, with 7 bases that match TRBD1. Germline-derived CDR1 and CDR2 are DFQATT and SNEGSKA (reference sequence). After removal of 1 base from V and 5 bases from J, the junction contained 4 bases not matched to a gene. This CDR3 spans 13 amino acids. CDR3 DNA sequence: TGCAGTGCTAGAGCAGGGACAGATTATGGCTACACCTTC. This encodes CSARAGTDYGYTF.

The chain combines TRBV2 with TRBJ1-6, with D hard to call. CDR1 is SNHLY and CDR2 is FYNNEI in the germline V gene. V was cut by 9 bases and J by 7 bases, with 19 bases left in between. The CDR3 consists of 15 residues. The CDR3 here is CARTDSGKFNSPLHF. In nucleotides, the CDR3 is TGTGCCAGAACGGATTCGGGAAAGTTCAATTCACCCCTCCACTTT.

The V and J genes are TRBV29-1 and TRBJ2-7; perhaps D is TRBD1 or TRBD2 (6 bases each). This CDR3 has 15 amino acids. Germline V CDR1 and CDR2: SQVTM, ANQGSEA. V shed 3 bases and J shed 7 bases, with 22 bases lying between them. The CDR3 loop reads CSVDGGEQGDWEQYF. CDR3 nucleotides: TGCAGCGTTGATGGAGGGGAACAGGGCGATTGGGAGCAGTACTTC.

The genes are TRBV4-2 and TRBJ1-1; D gene ambiguous. The CDR3 extends over 13 amino acids. Germline CDR1 reads LGHNA; CDR2 reads YNFKEQ. Trimming took 1 base from V and 6 from J, leaving 9 bases between them. This CDR3 reads CASSQGWTAEAFF. The CDR3 coding sequence is TGTGCCAGCAGCCAAGGGTGGACGGCTGAAGCTTTCTTT.

The J gene is TRBJ2-1, the V gene TRBV12-3 or TRBV12-4, with 12 bases lining up with TRBD2. Trimming cost V 5 bases and J 5 bases; bases outside gene matches: 4. The CDR3 length is 15 residues. The CDR3 DNA follows: TGTGCCAGCAGTCTTCGACTAGCGGGGGACAATGAGCAGTTCTTC. Protein product: CASSLRLAGDNEQFF.

This clonotype was detected a few times. This chain links TRBV20-1 with TRBJ2-7; D uncertain. The CDR3 extends over 15 amino acids. V gave up 5 bases and J gave up 3 bases, with 20 bases separating them. Germline V gives CDR1 DFQATT, CDR2 SNEGSKA (reference sequence). CDR3 sequence: CSAGQTGYTFYEQYF. The CDR3 DNA is TGCAGTGCTGGCCAAACGGGTTACACCTTCTACGAGCAGTACTTC.

There are a few counts of this clonotype. The chain joins TRBV5-8 to TRBJ2-3; 9 positions agree with TRBD1. The CDR3 covers 16 residues. J gave up 3 bases and V 3 bases, and 8 bases lay outside the gene matches. Germline loops: CDR1 SGHTS, CDR2 YDEGEE. DNA of the CDR3: TGTGCCAGCAGCTCCCCGTGGGACAGGGTAACAGATACGCAGTATTTT. It specifies CASSSPWDRVTDTQYF.

This clonotype was seen more than once but under ten times. The gene calls are TRBV5-5 and TRBJ2-7, with D possibly matching TRBD2 (6 bases). Germline values: CDR1 SGHKS, CDR2 YYEKEE (reference sequence). V lost 3 bases and J lost 2, with 9 bases in between. The CDR3 sequence is 13 residues long. The CDR3 region has the DNA TGTGCCAGCAGCTCCACTAGCACCTACGAGCAGTACTTC. It encodes CASSSTSTYEQYF.

This clonotype was seen many times. The rearrangement links TRBV6-2 or TRBV6-3 to TRBJ2-7; D might be TRBD1 or TRBD2, each matching 6 bases. Germline CDR1 reads MNHEY; CDR2 reads SVGEGT. V dropped 5 bases and J dropped 3 bases, with 17 bases sitting between them. The CDR3 loop spans 15 amino acids. CDR3 sequence (DNA): TGTGCCAGCAGTCCAACCCCCGGGGGCCTCTACGAGCAGTACTTC. Amino acid sequence: CASSPTPGGLYEQYF.

This clonotype was seen a handful of times. The gene calls are TRBV20-1 and TRBJ1-5; D is unclear. The length of the CDR3 is 12 residues. Germline lookup yields CDR1 DFQATT and CDR2 SNEGSKA (reference sequence). Trimming removed 0 bases from V and 6 bases from J, with 6 bases in between. CDR3 in amino acids: CSARDRGQPQHF. CDR3 nucleotides: TGCAGTGCTAGAGATCGGGGTCAGCCCCAGCATTTT.

This chain links TRBV5-1 with TRBJ1-6; D remains unclear. Germline CDR1 reads SGHRS; CDR2 reads YFSETQ. Trimming shortened V by 0 bases and J by 7 bases, and 11 bases separated the two germline ends. The CDR3 has 15 amino acids. CDR3 region: CASSLEGGWNSPLHF. In nucleotides, the CDR3 is TGCGCCAGCAGCTTGGAAGGTGGATGGAATTCACCCCTCCACTTT.

The J gene is TRBJ2-7, the V gene TRBV7-9; D is unclear. The CDR3 consists of 13 residues. The V gene lost 5 bases and the J gene lost 8 bases, with 16 bases spanning the gap. Germline V gives CDR1 SEHNR, CDR2 FQNEAQ (reference sequence). This CDR3 is CASSASQAAKQYV. The CDR3 DNA reads as TGTGCCAGCAGCGCCAGCCAGGCTGCCAAGCAGTACGTC.

The table lists this clonotype with a few counts. The genes are TRBV5-1 and TRBJ1-6; no firm D call. This CDR3 is 13 amino acids long. Trimming pared 4 bases from V and 9 bases from J, leaving 11 bases between. Germline V gene data show CDR1 as SGHRS and CDR2 as YFSETQ. The DNA of the CDR3 is TGCGCCAGCAGCCGCCAGGATCTTTCACCCCTCCACTTT. Translation gives CASSRQDLSPLHF.

The sample holds many counts of this clonotype. The CDR3 DNA is TGTGCCAGCAGGGGGGACGGGAGCCCAGCTCGGCCCCAGCATTTT. It yields the protein CASRGDGSPARPQHF. The gene calls are TRBV12-3 or TRBV12-4 and TRBJ1-5; possibly TRBD1 for D (5 bases). The V end was cut by 6 bases, the J end by 9 bases, with 21 bases between. The CDR3 length is 15 residues.

This clonotype was seen a few times. V is TRBV6-5 and J is TRBJ1-2; the match to TRBD1 covers 7 bases. CDR1 MNHEY and CDR2 SVGAGI come from the germline V gene. There are 17 residues in the CDR3. The junction had 22 bases not matched to a gene; V was cut back by 7 bases and J by 8 bases. The CDR3 sequence: CASTHGDRHPGGRGYTF. The CDR3 nucleotides are TGTGCCAGCACCCACGGGGACAGACACCCCGGGGGTAGGGGCTACACCTTC.

A few counts support this clonotype. This chain uses TRBV12-3 or TRBV12-4 with TRBJ2-3, with 8 nucleotides matching TRBD2. The CDR3 has 16 amino acids. The junction had 10 bases not matched to a gene; V was cut back by 6 bases and J by 2 bases. CDR3 nucleotide sequence: TGTGCCAGCAGCTCCTATAGCGGGGTTTTCACAGATACGCAGTATTTT. Protein sequence: CASSSYSGVFTDTQYF.

This clonotype has more than one count but fewer than ten. The rearrangement links TRBV7-2 to TRBJ2-1; 7 bases align to TRBD1. Trimming removed 2 bases from V and 14 bases from J; junction bases left unmatched: 3. The CDR3 spans 11 residues. From germline, CDR1 is SGHTA and CDR2 FQGNSA. In DNA, the CDR3 is TGTGCCAGCAGCTTATCAGGGGGAAAGTTCTTC. Protein product: CASSLSGGKFF.

The chain employs TRBV24-1 and TRBJ2-3; D is undetermined. The CDR3 has 14 residues. Germline V gives CDR1 KGHDR, CDR2 SFDVKD. Trimming took off 2 bases at V and 4 bases at J, with 9 bases between the two ends. The CDR3 reads CATSDWPDSDTQYF. DNA for the CDR3: TGTGCCACCAGTGATTGGCCCGATTCAGATACGCAGTATTTT.

This clonotype was picked up a small number of times. The CDR3 spells CASSLLAYEQYF. DNA of the CDR3: TGTGCCAGCAGTTTGCTAGCCTACGAGCAGTACTTC. The genes are TRBV12-3 or TRBV12-4 and TRBJ2-7; D remains unclear. Trimming cost V 3 bases and J 2 bases, with 5 bases left between them. CDR3 length: 12 amino acids.

A few counts support this clonotype. The chain has TRBV6-1 and TRBJ2-2, with 7 bases that match TRBD1. From germline, CDR1 is MNHNS and CDR2 SASEGT. The CDR3 has 15 residues. Trimming at V came to 2 bases and at J to 7 bases, leaving 7 bases not matched to a gene. The CDR3 bases are TGTGCCAGCAGTGAACAGACAGGGTATGGCGGGGAGCTGTTTTTT. This codes for CASSEQTGYGGELFF.